The 21 T cell receptor beta chains reported below all come from one sample, sequenced in a study of identical twins. MiXCR, run by TCRdb on the 5' RACE reads, gives a single entry per CDR3 protein. This sample has about 690,000 distinct CDR3 sequences; around 6.1% occur once, and the top ten carry around 1.9%. Input material: naive T cells sorted from blood. The origin of the receptors is a man between 18 and 29 years old in good health.

This clonotype was detected a few times. V is TRBV5-1 and J is TRBJ2-2; perhaps TRBD2 as D (6 bases). Trimming removed 6 bases at V and 4 bases at J, with 16 bases between. Per germline, CDR1 SGHRS and CDR2 YFSETQ. The CDR3 runs 15 residues. CDR3 sequence: CASKAIGSATGELFF. The CDR3 coding sequence is TGCGCCAGCAAGGCTATCGGGAGCGCCACCGGGGAGCTGTTTTTT.

This clonotype was observed a handful of times. The chain has TRBV29-1 and TRBJ2-1; 9 bases align to TRBD2. The CDR3 contains 13 residues. The germline gives CDR1 SQVTM, CDR2 ANQGSEA. After removal of 8 bases from V and 9 bases from J, the junction contained 11 bases not matched to a gene. The CDR3 DNA sequence: TGCAGCCAATCTGCTAGCGGGATCGGTGAGCAGTTCTTC. Amino acids: CSQSASGIGEQFF.

This clonotype was seen a few times. V usage is TRBV27 and J usage is TRBJ1-5; D ambiguous. Germline assignment: CDR1 MNHEY and CDR2 SMNVEV (reference sequence). The CDR3 has 15 residues. Between the trimmed V and J ends, which lost 4 bases and 4 bases, there was a span of 14 bases. The CDR3 DNA sequence: TGTGCCAGCAGTTCCGACCGGGTGGGTAATCAGCCCCAGCATTTT. Translated, it gives CASSSDRVGNQPQHF.

At least ten counts were recorded for this clonotype. The chain links TRBV19 to TRBJ2-1, with D maybe TRBD2 (5 bases). The germline gives CDR1 LNHDA, CDR2 SQIVND (reference sequence). CDR3 length: 15 amino acids. The V end lost 5 bases, the J end lost 3 bases, and 14 bases lay between the germline ends. The chain's CDR3 is CASSVSGTFYNEQFF. The CDR3 nucleotides are TGTGCCAGTAGTGTAAGCGGTACCTTCTACAATGAGCAGTTCTTC.

This clonotype appeared many times. The junction shows a germline mismatch at one end, possibly a read error. The chain recombines TRBV15 with TRBJ2-7, with 9 bases fitting TRBD1. Germline CDR1 reads LNHNV; CDR2 reads YYDKDF (reference sequence). CDR3 size: 13 residues. CDR3 sequence reads: CATSRDVPGQGVF. Written as DNA, the CDR3 is TGTGCCACCAGCAGAGATGTACCGGGACAGGGTGTATTC.

There are a few counts of this clonotype. The chain links TRBV28 to TRBJ2-1; 7 positions agree with TRBD2. J was trimmed by 7 bases and V by 3 bases; bases with no gene match: 6. The CDR3 sequence is 14 residues long. Germline V gene data show CDR1 as MDHEN and CDR2 as SYDVKM. This CDR3 reads CASSLSLAENEQFF. Written as DNA, the CDR3 is TGTGCCAGCAGTTTGTCCCTAGCGGAGAATGAGCAGTTCTTC.

This clonotype was observed at least ten times. The CDR3 DNA sequence: TGCAGTGCTAGTCCTGATGGCTACACCTTC. It encodes CSASPDGYTF. This chain connects TRBV20-1 to TRBJ1-2, with D unresolved. CDR1 and CDR2 from the germline V gene are DFQATT and SNEGSKA (reference sequence). V lost 3 bases and J lost 6, with 5 bases in between. This CDR3 spans 10 amino acids.

This clonotype was observed many times. The V call is TRBV21-1, the J call TRBJ2-1; TRBD2, as called in the table, went unchecked against the DNA. TRBV21-1 is assigned pseudogene status. The length of the CDR3 is 14 residues. The CDR3 sequence is CASHRLASYSEQFF. Here the CDR3 DNA reads TGTGCCAGCCACAGACTAGCCTCTTACAGTGAGCAGTTCTTC.

In this sample, this clonotype turned up many times. The J gene is TRBJ2-4, the V gene TRBV20-1, with D maybe TRBD2 (6 bases). Germline V gene lookup returns CDR1 DFQATT and CDR2 SNEGSKA (reference sequence). The length of the CDR3 is 16 residues. V was trimmed by 0 bases and J by 0 bases, leaving 12 bases between them. CDR3 nucleotide sequence: TGCAGTGCTAGAGATGGAGCGGGTTTAGCCAAAAACATTCAGTACTTC. This translates into CSARDGAGLAKNIQYF.

This clonotype was recorded many times. The chain recombines TRBV29-1 with TRBJ2-7; possible D gene TRBD2, 5 bases. The V gene's germline CDR1 is SQVTM and CDR2 ANQGSEA. With 0 bases removed from V and 6 bases from J, the gap between germline ends came to 9 bases. The CDR3 has 12 residues. The CDR3, as DNA: TGCAGCGTTGAAGATATTCGGGGCGAGCAGTACTTC. As protein: CSVEDIRGEQYF.

This clonotype was recorded at least ten times. The gene calls are TRBV6-1 and TRBJ1-5, with 8 bases aligning to TRBD1. V dropped 6 bases and J dropped 5; count of bases not matched to a gene: 6. Germline CDR1 reads MNHNS; CDR2 reads SASEGT. CDR3 length: 14 amino acids. CDR3 residues: CASSPTGVDQPQHF. Written as DNA, the CDR3 is TGTGCCAGCAGCCCGACAGGGGTTGATCAGCCCCAGCATTTT.

This clonotype was found many times. The rearrangement links TRBV12-3 or TRBV12-4 to TRBJ1-5; no definite D call. The ends were cut back, 1 base at V and 1 base at J, with 8 bases in the middle. This CDR3 has 15 residues. The chain's CDR3 is CASSLGRTSNQPQHF. DNA for the CDR3: TGTGCCAGCAGTTTAGGACGGACGAGCAATCAGCCCCAGCATTTT.

This clonotype was detected many times. The CDR3 spells CASSLTGTYEQYV. DNA for the CDR3: TGTGCCAGCAGTCTGACAGGGACCTACGAGCAGTACGTC. The gene calls are TRBV11-2 and TRBJ2-7, with 7 bases matching TRBD1. J gave up 2 bases and V 6 bases, and 4 bases lay outside the gene matches. The CDR3 is made up of 13 amino acids. CDR1 and CDR2 from the germline V gene are SGHAT and FQNNGV.

This clonotype was counted only a few times. The J gene is TRBJ2-5, the V gene TRBV20-1, with 7 bases identical to TRBD2. The CDR3 runs 13 residues. Germline V gives CDR1 DFQATT, CDR2 SNEGSKA (reference sequence). Trimming at V came to 3 bases and at J to 5 bases, leaving 6 bases not matched to a gene. In DNA, the CDR3 is TGCAGTGCTAGTGCGCTGCGGGGGGAGACCCAGTACTTC. This sequence encodes CSASALRGETQYF.

This clonotype was seen only a few times. The chain links TRBV12-3 or TRBV12-4 to TRBJ2-7; 9 positions agree with TRBD1. The CDR3 spans 15 residues. The V segment lost 4 bases and the J segment 2 bases; nucleotides outside the gene matches: 6. Written as DNA, the CDR3 is TGTGCCAGCAGTTCCACCCGGGACAGGGCCTACGAGCAGTACGTC. Residues: CASSSTRDRAYEQYV.

This clonotype was seen more than once but under ten times. The genes are TRBV7-8 and TRBJ1-4; the D gene is possibly TRBD1 (5 bases). Germline V CDR1 and CDR2: SGHVS, FQNEAQ. Between the trimmed V and J ends, which lost 3 bases and 3 bases, there was a span of 17 bases. The CDR3 covers 17 residues. CDR3: CASSFRDSNRANEKLFF. The CDR3 DNA is TGTGCCAGCAGCTTTAGGGACTCAAATCGGGCTAATGAAAAACTGTTTTTT.

The gene calls are TRBV7-2 and TRBJ2-7, with 7 bases fitting TRBD2. Unmatched junction bases numbered 4, after V lost 1 base and J lost 1 base. The CDR3 length is 15 residues. The germline CDR1 and CDR2 sequences are SGHTA and FQGNSA. Written as DNA, the CDR3 is TGTGCCAGCAGCTTAGACGGGAGGAGATCCTACGAGCAGTACTTC. Translating gives CASSLDGRRSYEQYF.

This clonotype was recorded many times. The chain uses TRBV5-1 and TRBJ2-1; 7 bases align to TRBD1. Trimming at V came to 5 bases and at J to 0 bases, leaving 2 bases not matched to a gene. Germline V gene data show CDR1 as SGHRS and CDR2 as YFSETQ. The CDR3 spans 14 residues. The DNA of the CDR3 is TGCGCCAGCAGACGGGACAGCTCCTACAATGAGCAGTTCTTC. The encoded protein is CASRRDSSYNEQFF.

This clonotype has a handful of counts. The J gene is TRBJ2-1, the V gene TRBV2; perhaps D is TRBD1 or TRBD2 (7 bases each). Trimming stripped 6 bases from V and 5 bases from J, with 17 bases between. CDR1 is SNHLY and CDR2 is FYNNEI in the germline V gene. There are 15 residues in the CDR3. The CDR3 DNA reads as TGTGCCAGCAGGCCGACAGGGAGGGCTCACAATGAGCAGTTCTTC. This codes for CASRPTGRAHNEQFF.

This clonotype was observed a few times. V is TRBV9 and J is TRBJ2-7, with 7 bases fitting TRBD2. V lost 0 bases, J lost 0 bases, and 3 bases stayed unmatched. The CDR3 is made up of 15 amino acids. Germline assignment: CDR1 SGDLS and CDR2 YYNGEE. The CDR3 region is CASSVVGGSSYEQYF. CDR3 nucleotides: TGTGCCAGCAGCGTAGTCGGCGGGAGCTCCTACGAGCAGTACTTC.

This clonotype has just a few counts. CDR3 protein: CASSQPTSGRASNEQFF. CDR3 coding DNA: TGCGCCAGCAGCCAACCGACTAGCGGGAGGGCCTCCAATGAGCAGTTCTTC. The V and J genes are TRBV4-1 and TRBJ2-1; TRBD2 matches at 14 bases. V shed 2 bases, J shed 6 bases, and the junction held 6 bases outside the gene matches. Germline V gene lookup returns CDR1 MGHRA and CDR2 YSYEKL. There are 17 residues in the CDR3.